A selection of T cell receptor beta chains follows, all from one sample in a study of shared clonotypes between healthy human individuals. Repertoires were generated with immunoSEQ multiplex PCR, while TCRdb's copy carries only in-frame clones and drops some. The table shows 2 million to 2.5 million clones, with approximately 94% occurring only once. Sequencing was carried out using naive CD4+ T cells sorted from blood. Receptors originate from a man aged 18 to 35 in good health. Each CDR3 is given with its conserved first and last residue. A D gene is named only where the DNA matches it firmly. Clone sizes are given selectively: once, few, many, or a class where the clone is expanded.

j_gene,abundance,d_gene,v_gene,CDR3nt,CDR3aa
TRBJ2-7,NA,TRBD1,TRBV6-5,TGTGCCAGCAGGTCGGGACAGGTCTACGAGCAGTACTTC,CASRSGQVYEQYF
TRBJ1-5,NA,TRBD1,TRBV14,TGTGCCAGCAGGCAGCGGGACAGGTCGACCTATAGCAATCAGCCCCAGCATTTT,CASRQRDRSTYSNQPQHF
TRBJ1-3,NA,TRBD1,TRBV10-1,TGCGCCAGCAGTGCCGGGACAGGCGGAGGAAACACCATATATTTT,CASSAGTGGGNTIYF
TRBJ2-1,NA,NA,TRBV10-2,TGCGCCAGCAGTCATTCGTATGCGGGCTACAATGAGCAGTTCTTC,CASSHSYAGYNEQFF
TRBJ1-2,NA,TRBD1,TRBV4-1,TGCGCCAGCAGCCAAACCGGGACAGGAGATCTTAGTGGCTACACCTTC,CASSQTGTGDLSGYTF
TRBJ2-7,NA,NA,TRBV5-1,TGCGCCAGCAGCTTGGGACAGACCTCCTACGAGCAGTACTTC,CASSLGQTSYEQYF
TRBJ1-3,NA,NA,TRBV7-3,TGTGCCAGCAGCCCGGGGACAGGAAACACCATATATTTT,CASSPGTGNTIYF
TRBJ2-3,NA,NA,TRBV6-5,TGTGCCAGCAGGAGGGTTTATGGCACAGATACGCAGTATTTT,CASRRVYGTDTQYF
TRBJ2-7,NA,NA,TRBV5-1,TGCGCCAGCAGCCCGACTGGAGGTACCTACGAGCAGTACTTC,CASSPTGGTYEQYF
TRBJ2-5,NA,TRBD2,TRBV4-2,TGTGCCAGCAGCCAAGTTCCGGGAGGCAGTCTGAACTTGTACCAAGAGACCCAGTACTTC,CASSQVPGGSLNLYQETQYF
TRBJ1-1,NA,NA,TRBV6-5,TGTGCCAGCAGTTATAACCCGATTCCGAACACTGAAGCTTTCTTT,CASSYNPIPNTEAFF
TRBJ2-5,NA,NA,TRBV5-1,TGCGCCAGCAGCCGTACCGGGTCTGCGCTAGCGGAGACCCAGTACTTC,CASSRTGSALAETQYF
TRBJ1-2,NA,NA,TRBV5-4,TGTGCCAGCAGCCTCCCCGGGCTTAACTATGGCTACACCTTC,CASSLPGLNYGYTF
TRBJ2-7,NA,NA,TRBV7-2,TGTGCCAGCAGCCCTCGTGGGTTCTACGAGCAGTACTTC,CASSPRGFYEQYF
TRBJ2-1,NA,TRBD1,TRBV6-6,TGTGCCACTGGGATGGGACAGGGGAATGAGCAGTTCTTC,CATGMGQGNEQFF
TRBJ1-2,NA,NA,TRBV28,TGTGCCAGCTCCTCGCAGCGCCAGGGCTACACCTTC,CASSSQRQGYTF
TRBJ1-5,NA,NA,TRBV18,TGTGCCAGCTCACCAGTTCTTAGCAATCAGCCCCAGCATTTT,CASSPVLSNQPQHF
TRBJ2-1,NA,NA,TRBV6-5,TGTGCCAGCAGTCACGGACCAGAGCAGTTCTTC,CASSHGPEQFF
TRBJ1-3,once,NA,TRBV9,TGTGCCAGCAGCGTAGGGCAGGGGTTAATCGGAAACACCATATATTTT,CASSVGQGLIGNTIYF
TRBJ2-3,NA,NA,TRBV9,TGTGCCAGCAGCGTAGACAGCGGTTCCACAGATACGCAGTATTTT,CASSVDSGSTDTQYF
TRBJ2-5,NA,NA,TRBV7-9,TGTGCCAGCAGCCGCCCCGAGGGTGGGTTCCAGGAGACCCAGTACTTC,CASSRPEGGFQETQYF
TRBJ1-2,NA,NA,TRBV4-1,TGCGCCAGCAGCCAAGATAACAGAAACTATGGCTACACCTTC,CASSQDNRNYGYTF
TRBJ2-7,NA,NA,TRBV5-1,TGCGCCAGCAGCTTGGCCGTCGGCCAGATCGTCTCCTACGAGCAGTACTTC,CASSLAVGQIVSYEQYF
TRBJ2-3,NA,TRBD2,TRBV9,TGTGCCAGCAGCGTCGGTAGCGGGAGGGCTATAAGCACAGATACGCAGTATTTT,CASSVGSGRAISTDTQYF
TRBJ2-7,NA,NA,TRBV15,TGTGCCACCAGCAGGGGGACGGGGGACCTCTACGAGCAGTACTTC,CATSRGTGDLYEQYF
TRBJ1-6,NA,TRBD1,TRBV5-1,TGCGCCAGCAGCTTCAATACAGGGGGCACAAATTCACCCCTCCACTTT,CASSFNTGGTNSPLHF
TRBJ2-1,NA,TRBD2,TRBV7-9,TGTGCCAGCAGCTTCGCGGGCGGGGGGGCCACGTACAATGAGCAGTTCTTC,CASSFAGGGATYNEQFF
TRBJ2-7,NA,NA,TRBV10-3,TGTGCCATCAGTGAGTCGGATCCAGGGATCTACGAGCAGTACTTC,CAISESDPGIYEQYF
TRBJ2-1,NA,NA,TRBV7-3,TGTGCCAGCAGCGGAGGTGCAGCCTACAATGAGCAGTTCTTC,CASSGGAAYNEQFF
TRBJ2-7,NA,TRBD1,TRBV7-2,TGTGCCAGCAGCCGAGCATCGCGGGGACAGGGTACTTTTAGGGACTTC,CASSRASRGQGTFRDF
TRBJ1-2,NA,NA,TRBV28,TGTGCCAGCAGTCCCCAGGGTACAGGGGGCTACACCTTC,CASSPQGTGGYTF
TRBJ2-1,NA,TRBD1,TRBV11-3,TGTGCCAGCAGCGCGGACAGGGCCAATGAGCAGTTCTTC,CASSADRANEQFF
TRBJ2-7,once,NA,TRBV30,TGTGCCTGGAGTTCGACACCCGGGGGCGAGCAGTACTTC,CAWSSTPGGEQYF
TRBJ2-5,NA,TRBD1,TRBV7-6,TGTGCCAGCAGCATGACAGGGGCCCTCGAAGAGACCCAGTACTTC,CASSMTGALEETQYF
TRBJ2-7,NA,NA,TRBV4-1,TGCGCCAGCAGCCAAGATGGCCTCCCAGCAGACGGCGAGCAGTACTTC,CASSQDGLPADGEQYF
TRBJ2-1,NA,NA,TRBV18,TGTGCCAGCTCACCACCGCGTGGGCGAGCCAATGAGCAGTTCTTC,CASSPPRGRANEQFF
TRBJ2-1,NA,NA,TRBV25-1,TGTGCCAGTTCAGGGGCGGGTAATGAGCAGTTCTTC,CASSGAGNEQFF
TRBJ1-6,once,TRBD1,TRBV11-2,TGTGCCAGCAGCCCGGACAGGGTGGGATCACCCCTCCACTTT,CASSPDRVGSPLHF
TRBJ1-2,NA,NA,TRBV6-5,TGTGCCAGCAGTTACAAGGGGGATAACTATGGCTACACCTTC,CASSYKGDNYGYTF
TRBJ1-2,once,NA,TRBV28,TGTGCCAGCAGTTTGGTAGTCCCTGCGGGCTACACCTTC,CASSLVVPAGYTF
TRBJ2-2,few,TRBD2,TRBV18,TGTGCCAGCTCTCGGACTAGCGAGAACACCGGGGAGCTGTTTTTT,CASSRTSENTGELFF
TRBJ2-2,NA,TRBD1,TRBV10-3,TGTGCCATCGATCGAGGGACAGGGGGCAGCGGGGAGCTGTTTTTT,CAIDRGTGGSGELFF
TRBJ2-5,NA,TRBD2,TRBV6-5,TGTGCCAGCAGTTCCCTGGCTAGCGGGGGATTCGGGACCCAGTACTTC,CASSSLASGGFGTQYF
TRBJ2-1,NA,TRBD1,TRBV18,TGTGCCAGCTCACCAATCCGTGGGACAGGAAACAATGAGCAGTTCTTC,CASSPIRGTGNNEQFF
TRBJ2-1,NA,NA,TRBV18,TGTGCCAGCTCACCACGGGCAGCCTACAATGAGCAGTTCTTC,CASSPRAAYNEQFF
TRBJ1-1,NA,NA,TRBV5-5,TGTGCCAGCAGCTTGATGGGAGGCACTGAAGCTTTCTTT,CASSLMGGTEAFF